This record concerns one T cell receptor beta chain sequence. It lacks a known antigen. There are no base qualities to consult, and no much larger clone falls within one base. The V end gives up 2 bases and the J end 4 bases, leaving 7 bases in the junction not matched to a gene. Reading the germline V gene gives CDR1 SGDLS and CDR2 YYNGEE. The CDR3 runs 15 residues from the cysteine to the phenylalanine. The only DNA kept is the CDR3, 45 bases in frame from the first base. The CDR3 regions of human TCRbeta chains were analyzed by immunosequencing. In the paper's pipeline: TCRs in the repertoires were compared against a reference library of SARS-CoV-2-specific TCRs that had been generated with the MIRA antigen-specificity platform. Breadth meant the fraction of unique TCRs that were SARS-CoV-2-associated, whereas depth meant the fraction of total T cells that were SARS-CoV-2-associated. Using the MIRA data, each spike-specific TCR was assigned both to the spike region to which the TCR was reactive and to a CD4 or CD8 class. Log10-transformed breadth and depth values were compared by one-way ANOVA with Sidak's multiple comparisons tests. The immuneACCESS repertoire file appears here via TCRdb, limited to in-frame rearrangements. These files lack a portion of the clones; in checked studies, under half of the deficit traces to unresolved V genes, and the cause of the others is not known. V, J and clone size reflect that table, while D and trimming were determined from the DNA. This sample comprises 130,000 or so clones, roughly 93% of them detected only once. The ten largest clones capture 3.1% of the sample.

This entry is derived from a study of T cell responses to AZD1222 COVID-19 vaccine (dated by TCRdb to 2020 to 2022). Regarding the study in general: AZD1222 recipients whose second dose came at about 4 weeks and those whose second dose came at about 12 weeks were combined into one group, since spike-specific TCR depth and breadth did not differ between the two schedules. A total of 230 to 250 trial participants underwent TCR sequencing, of whom nearly 210 had received two doses of AZD1222 and around 25 had received two doses of the MenACWY control vaccine. Trial participants were enrolled by age into subgroups of 18-55, 56-69 and 70-plus years, and about 150, 27 and 61 TCR-sequenced participants, respectively, were included in these subgroups.

Study-level results and caveats: After two AZD1222 doses, spike-specific TCR breadth and depth were significantly higher than at day 0 and than in MenACWY recipients. Most participants were white British and females outnumbered males, and the authors suggested that clonal diversity may have been underestimated. Conclusions about previously exposed vaccinees are limited, since just five to seven AZD1222 recipients were seropositive for SARS-CoV-2 at baseline. Because no samples from the day 14 peak response were available, repertoires could be characterized only after the peak T cell response. In the small 56-69-year group, the increase in depth fell short of significance, most likely because of low power. CD4 TCRs associated with the vaccine covered the entire spike protein, and the dominant responses were in regions 160-218 and 743-854. Nearly half of unique spike-specific TCRs reportedly recognized epitopes outside regions mutated in the B.1.351 and B.1.1.7 variants.

Sample time point, as interpreted from the label and publication: baseline before first vaccination. Vaccinee samples were obtained from the UK trials COV001 and COV002, which included a single-blind randomized controlled phase 2/3 trial of AZD1222 (ChAdOx1 nCoV-19) in healthy adults. For TCRbeta chain sequencing, PBMC samples were collected from trial participants at day 0 and at day 28 after the second dose. The TCR originated in an adult in good health. Sequencing used peripheral blood, obtained on day 0 of AZD1222 vaccination. The chain employs TRBV9 and TRBJ2-7, with TRBD2 identical over 9 junction bases. For the CDR3, the sequence is CASSVGSGSRYEQYF. The DNA is as follows: TGTGCCAGCAGCGTTGGTAGCGGGAGTAGGTACGAGCAGTACTTC.